A selection of T cell receptor beta chains follows, all from one sample in a study of T cell responses to AZD1222 COVID-19 vaccine. Generated by immunoSEQ multiplex PCR, the TCRdb table keeps only in-frame clones and is missing some. This sample yields 150,000 to 250,000 clones, of which roughly nine tenths are seen a single time; 3.4% belongs to the top ten. This specimen was peripheral blood, taken 28 days after the second AZD1222 dose. The source of these receptors is an adult who received the AZD1222 COVID-19 vaccine. Each CDR3 is given with its conserved first and last residue.

V	CDR3
TRBV2	CASTERPGEQFF
TRBV6-6	CASSWEGYSPLHF
TRBV7-8	CASSLELAGGEQYF
TRBV5-1	CASSLGTSGRANETQYF
TRBV12-3/TRBV12-4	CASSLFGNTEAFF
TRBV28	CASSLRQQEKLFF
TRBV27	CASSLLPLRYNEQFF
TRBV15	CATSRGLRESYGYTF
TRBV28	CASSPPPHGAISPLHF
TRBV2	CASTGGSGYGYTF
TRBV3-1/TRBV3-2	CASSQGGGRGYNEQFF
TRBV5-1	CASSLGRFTDTQYF
TRBV5-1	CASSLDPRTNEQFF
TRBV11-2	CASSLGRLAGGSSYNEQFF
TRBV28	CASSPTLGNPNHSNTGELFF
TRBV5-4	CASSLGGQGAVEQFF
TRBV29-1	CSVGQGLAGGEQYF
TRBV12-3/TRBV12-4	CASSFGGNTEAFF
TRBV18	CASSQGARYEQYF
TRBV29-1	CSVDRYQETQYF
TRBV18	CASSSDTFDWSGELFF
TRBV3-1/TRBV3-2	CASSPGSYEQYF
TRBV10-3	CAIQPTRNTGELFF
TRBV5-4	CASSLGQGNEKLFF
TRBV7-9	CASSPGLGGYTF
TRBV7-9	CASRTVPPMNTEAFF
TRBV7-6	CASSSQNPNEKLFF
TRBV3-1/TRBV3-2	CASSPGSTNTEAFF
TRBV28	CASSSGVYGYTF
TRBV25-1	CASSESTSGRAAADTQYF
TRBV28	CASRGQGSNEKLFF
TRBV5-1	CASSHASTPSHEQYF
TRBV10-2	CASSPRESGDEQYF
TRBV6-5	CASSFSSTGSGNTIYF
TRBV28	CASSPRPGTTLHF
TRBV10-1	CASRRTGRTEKLFF
TRBV5-8	CASSFRTSGRPSSYEQYF
TRBV5-1	CASAEPGSYNEQFF
TRBV2	CASRGGAANNEQFF
TRBV7-9	CASSLFSGLAGYTF
TRBV4-1	CASSQDRGIPTYEQYF
TRBV28	CASTRQIRDTQYF
TRBV4-1	CASSPTGQSSYEQYF
TRBV2	CASKYNSFPPNEKLFF
TRBV14	CASSQGARKLAEIVGDFF
TRBV14	CASSQESF
TRBV19	CASSPPSTSPNEQYF
TRBV6-5	CASTPTAGGWEKLFF
TRBV9	CASTPGGTDTQYF
TRBV7-2	CASSFEAGAGQPQHF
TRBV14	CASSPEEFTAQFF
TRBV3-1/TRBV3-2	CASSDMYEQYF
TRBV2	CASSVVEYEQYF
TRBV6-6	CATGGGSGAYNEQFF
TRBV18	CASSPVVGYGKNTEAFF
TRBV25-1	CASSEFRGGSTEAFF
TRBV24-1	CATSDLGQNYGYTF